One sample yielded the 17 T cell receptor beta chains listed below, sequenced in a study of vaccination effects on CD4 cells after COVID-19. No cognate antigen is known for these TCRs. Data came from immunoSEQ multiplex PCR; TCRdb stores just in-frame clones and leaves some out. Here the sample spans tens of thousands of clones, approximately 72% being singletons. Cells that had been cultured for nine to eleven days were the source of isolated CD4+ T cells. Sequenced here: CD4+ T cells from PBMCs cultured without peptide, sampled before COVID-19 vaccination. Receptors were obtained from a human donor who received a COVID-19 vaccine.

The gene calls are TRBV19 and TRBJ1-1; possible D gene TRBD1, 5 bases. The CDR3 consists of 13 residues. Trimming left V 3 bases short and J 1 base short, with 6 bases between. Looked up from germline, CDR1 is LNHDA and CDR2 is SQIVND (reference sequence). The CDR3: CASSMTANTEAFF. CDR3 nucleotide sequence: TGTGCCAGTAGTATGACAGCGAACACTGAAGCTTTCTTT.

The J gene is TRBJ1-6, the V gene TRBV6-5, with D unresolved. The CDR3 totals 13 residues. The V end lost 5 bases, the J end lost 7 bases, and 9 bases lay between the germline ends. CDR1 and CDR2 from the germline V gene are MNHEY and SVGAGI. DNA of the CDR3: TGTGCCAGCAGTCCCGACGGAAATTCACCCCTCCACTTT. Translation: CASSPDGNSPLHF.

The rearrangement links TRBV6-5 to TRBJ2-1; D may match TRBD1 or TRBD2 (5 bases each). V lost 5 bases, J lost 3 bases, and 14 bases lay in between. The V gene's germline CDR1 is MNHEY and CDR2 SVGAGI. The CDR3 extends over 15 amino acids. CDR3 loop: CASSRSGPLYNEQFF. As DNA, the CDR3 is TGTGCCAGCAGTAGATCGGGACCACTCTACAATGAGCAGTTCTTC.

The chain joins TRBV30 to TRBJ1-1; 7 positions agree with TRBD1. CDR3 size: 13 residues. The V gene end was trimmed by 5 bases and the J gene end by 1 base; junction bases not matched to a gene: 4. Germline values: CDR1 GTSNPN, CDR2 SVGIG (reference sequence). This CDR3 reads CAWSGDRNTEAFF. The CDR3 DNA sequence: TGTGCCTGGTCCGGGGACAGGAACACTGAAGCTTTCTTT.

The chain carries TRBV3-1 (or the pseudogene TRBV3-2) and TRBJ2-3; 7 bases agree with TRBD1. This CDR3 comprises 16 residues. Germline-derived CDR1 and CDR2 are LGHDT and YNNKEL (reference sequence). V dropped 2 bases and J dropped 3; count of bases not matched to a gene: 8. CDR3: CASSQPDRVRTDTQYF. The CDR3 DNA is TGTGCCAGCAGCCAACCCGACAGGGTTAGGACAGATACGCAGTATTTT.

The genes are TRBV30 and TRBJ2-7, with D perhaps TRBD1 or TRBD2 (5 bases each). Germline assignment: CDR1 GTSNPN and CDR2 SVGIG (reference sequence). V was cut by 3 bases and J by 1 base, with 10 bases left in between. The length of the CDR3 is 13 residues. This chain's CDR3 is CAWRGTGSYEQYF. In nucleotides, the CDR3 is TGTGCCTGGAGAGGGACGGGGTCCTACGAGCAGTACTTC.

The chain links TRBV6-1 to TRBJ1-3; D is perhaps TRBD1 (6 bases). Germline V gene data show CDR1 as MNHNS and CDR2 as SASEGT. Between the trimmed V and J ends, which lost 3 bases and 4 bases, there was a span of 13 bases. This CDR3 has 15 amino acids. CDR3 bases: TGTGCCAGCAGTGATGGCGGACAGATGGGAAACACCATATATTTT. Protein sequence: CASSDGGQMGNTIYF.

The chain links TRBV19 to TRBJ2-3, with D perhaps matching TRBD2 (5 bases). The germline V gene encodes CDR1 LNHDA and CDR2 SQIVND (reference sequence). Deletions cut 5 bases from V and 7 bases from J, with 19 bases between. The length of the CDR3 is 15 residues. The CDR3 spells CASSSSRVSGNTQYF. In DNA form, the CDR3 reads TGTGCCAGTAGTTCGTCGCGGGTGTCGGGGAATACGCAGTATTTT.

The rearrangement links TRBV6-5 to TRBJ2-1, with D uncertain. Germline loops: CDR1 MNHEY, CDR2 SVGAGI. Trimming cost V 0 bases and J 8 bases, with 5 bases left between them. This CDR3 has 12 residues. The DNA of the CDR3 is TGTGCCAGCAGTTACTCGTGGGATGAGCAGTTCTTC. This sequence encodes CASSYSWDEQFF.

Only a few counts were recorded for this clone. The chain is built from TRBV7-2 and TRBJ1-2; 9 nucleotides match TRBD1. The germline CDR1 and CDR2 sequences are SGHTA and FQGNSA. This CDR3 spans 14 amino acids. The V and J ends lost 8 bases and 6 bases, in that order; junction bases with no gene match: 10. The CDR3 reads CASRTTGGRDGYTF. DNA for the CDR3: TGTGCCAGCCGAACTACAGGGGGCAGGGATGGCTACACCTTC.

The rearrangement links TRBV18 to TRBJ2-4, with D possibly being TRBD2 (5 bases). Per germline, CDR1 KGHSH and CDR2 LQKENI. The CDR3 is 12 amino acids. V dropped 4 bases and J dropped 8 bases, with 9 bases sitting between them. The DNA for the CDR3 is TGTGCCAGCTCACGTACCGGGGACATTCAGTACTTC. It is translated as CASSRTGDIQYF.

The J gene is TRBJ2-2, the V gene TRBV24-1, with 7 bases lining up with TRBD1. J lost 0 bases, V lost 9 bases, and 3 bases had no gene match. CDR1 and CDR2 (germline): KGHDR, SFDVKD. The CDR3 has 14 amino acids. The CDR3 nucleotides read TGTGCCACCCGACAGGGCGCGAACACCGGGGAGCTGTTTTTT. Its protein product is CATRQGANTGELFF.

CDR3 loop: CSGGFTDTQYF. The DNA for the CDR3 is TGCAGTGGGGGTTTCACAGATACGCAGTATTTT. The chain joins TRBV20-1 to TRBJ2-3; no clear D. Trimming shortened V by 7 bases and J by 2 bases, and 7 bases separated the two germline ends. Germline lookup yields CDR1 DFQATT and CDR2 SNEGSKA (reference sequence). The CDR3 is made up of 11 amino acids.

The V and J genes are TRBV30 and TRBJ2-1; no clear D. This CDR3 comprises 13 residues. The germline V gene has CDR1 GTSNPN and CDR2 SVGIG (reference sequence). The V end was cut by 0 bases, the J end by 13 bases, with 16 bases between. The CDR3 here is CAWSVESRQAQFF. In DNA form, the CDR3 reads TGTGCCTGGAGTGTAGAGTCCCGGCAGGCCCAGTTCTTC.

The CDR3 sequence: CASSPWQGANSPLHF. The DNA of the CDR3 is TGTGCCAGCTCACCATGGCAGGGGGCGAATTCACCCCTCCACTTT. The chain has TRBV18 and TRBJ1-6; the match to TRBD1 covers 8 bases. Trimming cost V 2 bases and J 7 bases; bases outside gene matches: 4. The length of the CDR3 is 15 residues. Germline V gene lookup returns CDR1 KGHSH and CDR2 LQKENI.

V usage is TRBV2 and J usage is TRBJ1-6, with TRBD1 matching over 7 bases. The CDR3 has 14 residues. Losses at the gene ends were 6 bases for V and 5 bases for J; bases not matched to a gene: 4. The germline V gene encodes CDR1 SNHLY and CDR2 FYNNEI. CDR3 amino acids: CASRPQGNNSPLHF. The CDR3 coding sequence is TGTGCCAGCAGGCCACAGGGGAATAATTCACCCCTCCACTTT.

In its sample, this clone was seen once. This chain uses TRBV25-1 with TRBJ2-7, with D perhaps assigned TRBD1 or TRBD2 (6 bases each). Germline loops: CDR1 MGHDK, CDR2 SYGVNS. CDR3 length: 16 amino acids. V lost 1 base to trimming and J lost 2 bases, with 15 bases between them. CDR3 in DNA: TGTGCCAGCAGTGAATCAGTGGGGGGCAGCGCCTACGAGCAGTACTTC. Protein sequence: CASSESVGGSAYEQYF.